The 26 T cell receptor beta chains below all came from one sample that was sequenced in a study of spatial heterogeneity in lung cancer. TCRdb itself ran the 5' RACE reads through MiXCR, one entry per CDR3 protein. There are approximately 30,000 distinct CDR3 sequences in the sample; about 10% occur only once, and roughly 29% lies in the top ten. Time point denoted: blood at routine non-recurrence follow-up after resection. Sequencing used PBMCs, obtained at follow-up. Receptors were obtained from a female donor with early-stage non-small cell lung cancer.

This clonotype was found many times. The J gene is TRBJ2-5, the V gene TRBV15; D remains unclear. Trimming stripped 2 bases from V and 4 bases from J, with 11 bases between. The CDR3 consists of 14 residues. Germline CDR1 and CDR2: LNHNV and YYDKDF (reference sequence). The CDR3: CATSRSETPETQYF. CDR3 coding DNA: TGTGCCACCAGCAGATCCGAGACTCCAGAGACCCAGTACTTC.

V gene TRBV2 combines with J gene TRBJ1-1, with TRBD1 matching over 7 bases. There are 14 residues in the CDR3. J gave up 1 base and V 6 bases, and 5 bases lay outside the gene matches. CDR1 is SNHLY and CDR2 is FYNNEI in the germline V gene. The CDR3 is CASRLQGWNTEAFF. The CDR3 DNA is TGTGCCAGCAGGTTACAGGGGTGGAACACTGAAGCTTTCTTT.

This clonotype was counted many times. The chain links TRBV7-6 to TRBJ1-1; 10 bases line up with TRBD1. The CDR3 contains 18 residues. The germline CDR1 and CDR2 sequences are SGHVS and FNYEAQ. The V and J ends lost 4 bases and 0 bases, in that order; junction bases with no gene match: 11. Here the CDR3 reads CASSYFKDRGRVNTEAFF. In DNA form, the CDR3 reads TGTGCCAGCAGCTATTTTAAGGACAGGGGGAGGGTGAACACTGAAGCTTTCTTT.

This clonotype was recorded at least ten times. The rearrangement joins TRBV5-4 to TRBJ2-5; D may match TRBD1 or TRBD2 (5 bases each). Germline assignment: CDR1 SGHNT and CDR2 YYREEE (reference sequence). Between the trimmed V and J ends, which lost 4 bases and 5 bases, there was a span of 18 bases. The CDR3 loop spans 15 amino acids. This chain's CDR3 is CASSPRVGARETQYF. The CDR3 region has the DNA TGTGCCAGCAGCCCTCGAGTCGGGGCCCGGGAGACCCAGTACTTC.

The sample holds many counts of this clonotype. This chain connects TRBV5-1 to TRBJ2-1; 7 bases align to TRBD1. This CDR3 is built from 15 residues. Germline CDR1 SGHRS, CDR2 YFSETQ. J was trimmed by 6 bases and V by 1 base; bases with no gene match: 7. CDR3 protein: CASSLRQGITNEQFF. CDR3 DNA: TGCGCCAGCAGCTTGAGACAGGGTATTACCAATGAGCAGTTCTTC.

This clonotype was counted ten times or more. As DNA, the CDR3 is TGCAGCGCCGCCGGGGGCGAACGGGAGGGTTTCTTT. Protein product: CSAAGGEREGFF. The chain combines TRBV29-1 with TRBJ1-1, with D maybe TRBD1 (6 bases). Germline V CDR1 and CDR2: SQVTM, ANQGSEA. The CDR3 totals 12 residues. Deletions cut 7 bases from V and 13 bases from J, with 22 bases between.

This chain uses TRBV4-2 with TRBJ2-7; 8 positions match TRBD1. This CDR3 region has 17 residues. J gave up 2 bases and V 0 bases, and 9 bases lay outside the gene matches. Germline V gives CDR1 LGHNA, CDR2 YNFKEQ. The CDR3 nucleotides read TGTGCCAGCAGCCAAGATTTGGGACAGGTCCACCCCTACGAGCAGTACTTC. This translates into CASSQDLGQVHPYEQYF.

This clonotype has a count of ten or more. V gene TRBV6-5 combines with J gene TRBJ1-4; D may be TRBD1 (6 bases). The CDR3 sequence is 16 residues long. CDR1 is MNHEY, CDR2 SVGAGI, per germline. The V end lost 1 base, the J end lost 2 bases, and 11 bases lay between the germline ends. This chain's CDR3 is CASSYFARGTNEKLFF. In nucleotides, the CDR3 is TGTGCCAGCAGTTACTTTGCCAGGGGCACTAATGAAAAACTGTTTTTT.

V usage is TRBV3-1 and J usage is TRBJ2-7; perhaps TRBD1 as D (5 bases). V shed 3 bases and J shed 3 bases, with 12 bases lying between them. Germline CDR1 reads LGHDT; CDR2 reads YNNKEL (reference sequence). The CDR3 totals 14 residues. The DNA of the CDR3 is TGTGCCAGCAGCCACCGAAGGGGAATCTACGAGCAGTACTTC. Residues: CASSHRRGIYEQYF.

This clonotype was observed many times. The chain couples TRBV19 to TRBJ2-1, with 8 bases identical to TRBD2. Per the germline V gene, CDR1 is LNHDA and CDR2 is SQIVND (reference sequence). V trimming: 3 bases; J trimming: 7 bases; junction bases outside the gene matches: 8. The CDR3 extends over 15 amino acids. In DNA, the CDR3 is TGTGCCAGTAGTATTTCTCGGGGGGGCCTTAATGAGCAGTTCTTC. Translating gives CASSISRGGLNEQFF.

A word on this clonotype: A much larger clone lies a single base off, so this may be a read error. V and J are TRBV7-9 and TRBJ1-5; D is possibly TRBD1 (6 bases). Germline loops: CDR1 SEHNR, CDR2 FQNEAQ (reference sequence). The CDR3 extends over 16 amino acids. DNA for the CDR3: TGTGCCAGCAGCCAGACTACAGGGTTAAGCAATCGGCCCCAGCATTTT. Amino acid sequence: CASSQTTGLSNRPQHF.

The CDR3 protein is CSARAPRGVWVDTEAFF. CDR3 DNA sequence: TGCAGTGCTAGAGCTCCTCGGGGGGTGTGGGTAGACACTGAAGCTTTCTTT. The chain combines TRBV20-1 with TRBJ1-1, with D perhaps TRBD1 (5 bases). The V and J ends lost 1 base and 3 bases respectively, with 21 bases between them. The CDR3 runs to 17 residues. From germline, CDR1 is DFQATT and CDR2 SNEGSKA (reference sequence).

This clonotype was detected ten times or more. The rearrangement links TRBV28 to TRBJ2-1; perhaps TRBD1 as D (6 bases). Trimming pared 7 bases from V and 5 bases from J, leaving 21 bases between. Germline CDR1 is MDHEN and CDR2 is SYDVKM. This CDR3 region has 16 residues. CDR3 residues: CASTPRTETLDNEQFF. The CDR3 bases are TGTGCCAGCACCCCTAGGACAGAAACCCTTGACAATGAGCAGTTCTTC.

This clonotype was seen many times. J is TRBJ2-3 and V is TRBV7-6, with 8 bases matching TRBD2. CDR1 and CDR2 (germline): SGHVS, FNYEAQ. Germline trimming cut 5 bases from V and 5 bases from J; bases unmatched to any gene: 12. The CDR3 has 16 residues. CDR3 nucleotide sequence: TGTGCCAGCAGCCCCGATGGACTAGCAGGAAGAGATACGCAGTATTTT. The encoded protein is CASSPDGLAGRDTQYF.

This clonotype was counted ten times or more. The chain is built from TRBV7-9 and TRBJ2-1; possibly TRBD1 for D (5 bases). The CDR3 extends over 12 amino acids. V gave up 1 base and J gave up 9 bases, with 7 bases separating them. Germline V gives CDR1 SEHNR, CDR2 FQNEAQ (reference sequence). CDR3 sequence: CASSLGQFEQFF. The CDR3 DNA is TGTGCCAGCAGCTTAGGACAGTTTGAGCAGTTCTTC.

This clonotype has a handful of counts. The rearrangement joins TRBV29-1 to TRBJ2-5, with 9 nucleotides matching TRBD1. The germline V gene has CDR1 SQVTM and CDR2 ANQGSEA. The CDR3 has 14 residues. V lost 3 bases and J lost 2; bases outside the gene matches: 4. CDR3 loop: CSVDGTGLQETQYF. Here the CDR3 DNA reads TGCAGCGTTGATGGGACAGGGTTACAAGAGACCCAGTACTTC.

In this sample, this clonotype turned up a few times. The V gene is TRBV4-3, the J gene TRBJ2-2, with D perhaps TRBD2 (5 bases). This CDR3 has 13 residues. V was shortened by 2 bases and J by 7 bases, with 8 bases between the two germline ends. Germline values: CDR1 LGHNA, CDR2 YSLEER. In nucleotides, the CDR3 is TGCGCCAGCAGCCAACTTGAGGGCGGGGAGCTGTTTTTT. Translating it yields CASSQLEGGELFF.

This clonotype was observed many times. The genes are TRBV5-1 and TRBJ2-7; D perhaps matches TRBD1 (6 bases). CDR3 length equals 14 residues. Germline V gene lookup returns CDR1 SGHRS and CDR2 YFSETQ. V was cut by 8 bases and J by 1 base, with 16 bases left in between. The CDR3 DNA reads as TGCGCCAGTAACACTCAAGGACAGTCCTACGAGCAGTACTTC. This translates into CASNTQGQSYEQYF. Based on the CDR3 plus reference TRBV5-1 and TRBJ2-7, the full variable domain is KAGVTQTPRYLIKTRGQQVTLSCSPISGHRSVSWYQQTPGQGLQFLFEYFSETQRNKGNFPGRFSGRQFSNSRSEMNVSTLELGDSALYLCASNTQGQSYEQYFGPGTRLTVT.

Only a few counts were recorded for this clonotype. The J gene is TRBJ2-3, the V gene TRBV6-6, with D possibly TRBD2 on 6 matching bases. The CDR3 totals 15 residues. V was pared by 1 base and J by 3 bases, with 11 bases between. Germline CDR1 reads MNHNY; CDR2 reads SVGAGI (reference sequence). The CDR3 spells CASSYWGVGTDTQYF. CDR3 DNA: TGTGCCAGCAGTTACTGGGGGGTGGGGACAGATACGCAGTATTTT.

The J gene is TRBJ2-2, the V gene TRBV2; D remains unclear. Germline V gene lookup returns CDR1 SNHLY and CDR2 FYNNEI. V gave up 0 bases and J gave up 1 base, with 9 bases separating them. The CDR3 covers 16 residues. CDR3 loop: CASSEAVRGNTGELFF. The CDR3 nucleotides are TGTGCCAGCAGTGAAGCCGTGAGAGGGAACACCGGGGAGCTGTTTTTT.

This clonotype was seen ten or more times. V and J are TRBV20-1 and TRBJ2-5; 7 bases align to TRBD1. Germline loops: CDR1 DFQATT, CDR2 SNEGSKA (reference sequence). The CDR3 contains 15 residues. The trim removed 4 bases at V and 5 bases at J, leaving 13 bases unmatched. CDR3 region: CSATRDSSTGETQYF. CDR3 nucleotide sequence: TGCAGTGCTACCAGGGACAGTTCAACGGGGGAGACCCAGTACTTC.

This clonotype has a count of ten or more. This rearrangement joins TRBV2 to TRBJ1-1; D uncertain. The V end lost 10 bases, the J end lost 1 base, and 10 bases lay between the germline ends. CDR1 and CDR2 (germline): SNHLY, FYNNEI. The CDR3 consists of 12 residues. CDR3 in amino acids: CATSRENTEAFF. CDR3 coding DNA: TGTGCCACCTCCCGGGAGAACACTGAAGCTTTCTTT.

This clonotype was seen at least ten times. CDR3 in DNA: TGTGCCAGCAGTTACGGTCTAGCGACAGCCTACGAGCAGTACTTC. It encodes CASSYGLATAYEQYF. The chain couples TRBV6-5 to TRBJ2-7; D may be TRBD2 (6 bases). Trimming pared 2 bases from V and 2 bases from J, leaving 13 bases between. The CDR3 totals 15 residues. Germline assignment: CDR1 MNHEY and CDR2 SVGAGI.

V gene TRBV28 combines with J gene TRBJ2-7, with D perhaps TRBD1 (6 bases). V lost 2 bases to trimming and J lost 4 bases, with 15 bases between them. The CDR3 consists of 15 residues. Germline V CDR1 and CDR2: MDHEN, SYDVKM. CDR3 in DNA: TGTGCCAGCAGTTTAGTGCAGGGGCCTTCGTACGAGCAGTACTTC. Amino acids: CASSLVQGPSYEQYF.

This clonotype has ten or more counts. This sequence joins TRBV20-1 and TRBJ1-3; D ambiguous. This CDR3 has 13 residues. The V end lost 1 base, the J end lost 4 bases, and 8 bases lay between the germline ends. Germline CDR1 is DFQATT and CDR2 is SNEGSKA (reference sequence). CDR3 in DNA: TGCAGTGCTAGAGTTAGTGGGGGAAACACCATATATTTT. Its protein product is CSARVSGGNTIYF.

This sequence joins TRBV5-1 and TRBJ1-2; no definite D call. Germline assignment: CDR1 SGHRS and CDR2 YFSETQ. Trimming shortened V by 4 bases and J by 0 bases, and 10 bases separated the two germline ends. This CDR3 is 14 amino acids long. DNA for the CDR3: TGCGCCAGCAGCCTGTCAACAGCTAACTATGGCTACACCTTC. Translating gives CASSLSTANYGYTF.